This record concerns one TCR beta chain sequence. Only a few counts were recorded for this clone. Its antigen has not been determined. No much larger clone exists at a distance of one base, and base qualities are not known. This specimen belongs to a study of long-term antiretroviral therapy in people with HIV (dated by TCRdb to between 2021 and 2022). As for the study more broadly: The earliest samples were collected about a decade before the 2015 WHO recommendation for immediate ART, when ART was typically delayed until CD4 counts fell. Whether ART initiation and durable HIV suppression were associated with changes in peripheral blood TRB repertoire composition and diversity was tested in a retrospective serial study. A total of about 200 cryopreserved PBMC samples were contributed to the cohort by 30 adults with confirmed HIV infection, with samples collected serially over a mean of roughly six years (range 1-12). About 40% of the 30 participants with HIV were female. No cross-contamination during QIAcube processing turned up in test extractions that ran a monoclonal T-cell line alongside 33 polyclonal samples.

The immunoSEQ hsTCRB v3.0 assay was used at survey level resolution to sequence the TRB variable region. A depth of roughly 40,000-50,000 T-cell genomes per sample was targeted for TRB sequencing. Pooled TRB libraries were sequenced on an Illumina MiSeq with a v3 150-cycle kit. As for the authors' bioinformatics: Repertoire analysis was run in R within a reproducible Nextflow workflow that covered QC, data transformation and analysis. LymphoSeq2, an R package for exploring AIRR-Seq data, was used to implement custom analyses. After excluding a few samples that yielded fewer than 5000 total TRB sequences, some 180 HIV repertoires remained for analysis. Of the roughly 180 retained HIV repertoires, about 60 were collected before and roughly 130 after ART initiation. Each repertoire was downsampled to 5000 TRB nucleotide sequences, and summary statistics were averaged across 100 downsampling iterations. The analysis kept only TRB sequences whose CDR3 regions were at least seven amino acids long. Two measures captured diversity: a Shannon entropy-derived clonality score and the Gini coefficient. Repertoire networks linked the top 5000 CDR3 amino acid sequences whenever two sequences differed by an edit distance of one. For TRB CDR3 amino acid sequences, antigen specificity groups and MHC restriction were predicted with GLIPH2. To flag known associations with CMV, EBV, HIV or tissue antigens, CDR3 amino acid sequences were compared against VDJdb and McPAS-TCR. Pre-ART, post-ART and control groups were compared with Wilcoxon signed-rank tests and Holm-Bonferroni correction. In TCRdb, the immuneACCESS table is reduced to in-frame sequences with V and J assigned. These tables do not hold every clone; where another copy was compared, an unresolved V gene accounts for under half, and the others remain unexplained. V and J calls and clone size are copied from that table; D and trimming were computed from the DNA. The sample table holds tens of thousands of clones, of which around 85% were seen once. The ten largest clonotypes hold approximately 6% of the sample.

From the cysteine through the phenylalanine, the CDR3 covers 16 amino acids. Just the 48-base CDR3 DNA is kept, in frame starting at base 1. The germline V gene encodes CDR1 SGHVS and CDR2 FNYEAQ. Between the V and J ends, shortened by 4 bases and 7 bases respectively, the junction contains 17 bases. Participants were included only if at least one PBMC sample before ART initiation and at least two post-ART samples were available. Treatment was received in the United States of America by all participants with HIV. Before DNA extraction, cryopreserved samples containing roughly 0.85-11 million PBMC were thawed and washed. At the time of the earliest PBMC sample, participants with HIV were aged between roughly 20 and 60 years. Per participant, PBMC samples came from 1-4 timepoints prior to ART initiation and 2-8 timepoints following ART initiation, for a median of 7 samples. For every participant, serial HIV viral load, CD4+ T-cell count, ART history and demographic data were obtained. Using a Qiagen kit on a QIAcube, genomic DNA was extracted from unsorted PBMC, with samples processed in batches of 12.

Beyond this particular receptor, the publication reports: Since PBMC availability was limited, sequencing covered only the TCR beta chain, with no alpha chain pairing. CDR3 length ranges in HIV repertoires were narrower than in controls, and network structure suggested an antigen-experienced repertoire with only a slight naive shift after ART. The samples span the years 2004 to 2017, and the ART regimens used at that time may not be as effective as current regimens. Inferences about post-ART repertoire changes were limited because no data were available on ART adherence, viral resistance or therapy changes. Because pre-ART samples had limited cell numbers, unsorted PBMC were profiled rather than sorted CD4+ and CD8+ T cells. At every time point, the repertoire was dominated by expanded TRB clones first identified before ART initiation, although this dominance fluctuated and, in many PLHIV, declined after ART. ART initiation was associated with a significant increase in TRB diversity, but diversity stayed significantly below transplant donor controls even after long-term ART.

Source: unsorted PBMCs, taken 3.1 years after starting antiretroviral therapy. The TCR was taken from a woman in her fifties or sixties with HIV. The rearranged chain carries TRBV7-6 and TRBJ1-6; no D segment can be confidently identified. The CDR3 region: CASSSIATVGNSPLHF. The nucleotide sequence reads TGTGCCAGCAGCTCGATCGCTACAGTGGGCAATTCACCCCTCCACTTT.